The T cell receptor (beta chain) under discussion was sequenced for a study of ipilimumab plus nivolumab after autologous stem cell transplantation (dated by TCRdb to 2020 to 2023). The study in broad terms: The median number of doses that trial patients received was 5 or 6 for ipilimumab and roughly 8 for nivolumab. Patients undergoing autologous transplant for high-risk diffuse large B cell lymphoma, mature T cell lymphoma, or multiple myeloma were enrolled in the trial. The intent-to-treat population of the trial consisted of about 34 patients.

The V and J ends are trimmed by 1 base and 0 bases, leaving 2 bases between them. Inclusive of the bounding cysteine and phenylalanine, the CDR3 is 13 residues long. Only the CDR3 region is kept as DNA, spanning 39 bases read in frame from base 1. As encoded in the germline V gene, CDR1 is SGHTA while CDR2 is FQGTGA. The library relied on the immunoSEQ multiplex PCR assay. TCRdb stores this immuneACCESS table with in-frame sequences only. Part of the clones is absent; in the studies checked, under half of the shortfall reflects unresolved V genes, and no reason is known for the rest. This sample gives approximately 16,000 clones in total; around 79% of them show up just once. In total, the top ten clones hold under 11% of the sample. Overall study outcomes, separate from this receptor: Combined checkpoint inhibition appeared tolerable as post-transplant consolidation, according to the authors' conclusion. The authors stated that profiles of the T cell receptor repertoire, regulatory T cell phenotype and gut microbiota provided a biologic rationale for studying this approach further.

Checkpoint therapy was initiated 14 to 28 days after autologous transplant, and ipilimumab was administered at 1 mg/kg intravenously on day 1 of selected weeks. Nivolumab was administered at 3 mg/kg intravenously on day 1 of weeks 1, 4, 7, 10, and every two weeks through week 26. This Phase Ib clinical trial tested ipilimumab plus nivolumab, a combined checkpoint inhibition, as consolidation after autologous stem cell transplantation. Remarks on this clone: Its antigen is currently not known. Nothing much larger sits one base from this clone, and base qualities are not available.

The clonotype originates from a male donor with primary mediastinal lymphoma. The sequencing used PBMCs, collected in a trial of ipilimumab plus nivolumab as post-transplant consolidation. The chain is made from TRBV7-3 and TRBJ2-3, with the D gene call left open. The CDR3 protein sequence reads: CASSLISTDTQYF. The bases read TGTGCCAGCAGCTTAATTAGCACAGATACGCAGTATTTT.